This record concerns one TCR beta chain sequence. The target antigen is unknown. This entry belongs to a study of shared clonotypes between healthy human individuals. At the level of the study: Per donor, three plates held CD4 naive cells, three held CD4 memory, two held CD8 naive and one held CD8 memory.

Study conclusions and caveats: For naive CD4 cells, roughly 5.5% of clonotypes were shared across a few donors.

The assay was immunoSEQ multiplex PCR, and TCRdb's table has in-frame clones only and misses some. Of 2 million to 2.5 million clones in the sample, around 93% were seen once. This receptor was identified in a man between 18 and 29 years old in good health. Some clones in this sample may be carry-over from other donors' samples. Sequencing was carried out using naive CD4+ T cells from PBMCs. Subset indicated: CD45RA+ positively selected.

The DNA for the CDR3 is TGTGCCAGCAGTTTAAAGGGGCCAGATACGCAGTATTTT. Translated: CASSLKGPDTQYF. J is TRBJ2-3 and V is TRBV27; TRBD1 might be the D (5 bases). The V and J ends lost 2 bases and 4 bases respectively, with 7 bases between them. Germline V lookup: CDR1 MNHEY, CDR2 SMNVEV (reference sequence). The CDR3 is made up of 13 amino acids.